Listed below are T cell receptor beta chains from one sample, sequenced in a study of blood T cell repertoires in COVID-19. TCRdb's table, derived via immunoSEQ multiplex PCR, lists solely in-frame clones and lacks some. The repertoire holds just over 95,000 clones, with about 86% as singletons. Sequenced material: peripheral blood. The receptor source for this set is a man between 60 and 75 years old with acute or convalescent COVID-19. Each CDR3 is given with its conserved first and last residue. A D gene is named only where the DNA matches it firmly. Rows may omit the clone size; those that give it use once, few, many or a size class.

-,TRBJ2-1,TRBD1,TRBV5-1,TGCGCCAGCAGCTTGGTCCGGGACAGGGGAGGGAATGAGCAGTTCTTC,CASSLVRDRGGNEQFF
-,TRBJ2-5,TRBD2,TRBV2,TGTGCCAGTCAAGGATTGACTAGCGGGATTTTGTCAGAGACCCAGTACTTC,CASQGLTSGILSETQYF
-,TRBJ1-3,-,TRBV3-1/TRBV3-2,TGTGCCAGCAGCCAAGAAGGGGCTGGAAACACCATATATTTT,CASSQEGAGNTIYF
-,TRBJ2-7,TRBD1,TRBV6-5,TGTGCCAGCAGTCTGGGGGGACAGGGCTACGAGCAGTACTTC,CASSLGGQGYEQYF
-,TRBJ2-3,TRBD1,TRBV10-1,TGCGCCAGCAGTGGACAGGGGAGCACAGATACGCAGTATTTT,CASSGQGSTDTQYF
-,TRBJ1-2,TRBD1,TRBV15,TGTGCCACCAGCAGAGCCCCTAATCGACAGGGTGAAAAAGGTAACTATGGCTACACCTTC,CATSRAPNRQGEKGNYGYTF
-,TRBJ1-1,-,TRBV19,TGTGCCAGTAAGAGCAGGGTCATAAACACTGAAGCTTTCTTT,CASKSRVINTEAFF
few,TRBJ2-5,TRBD2,TRBV19,TGTGCCAGTAGTTTCGGACTAGCAGAGACCCAGTACTTC,CASSFGLAETQYF
-,TRBJ2-3,-,TRBV24-1,TGTGCCACCAGTGTGGGTCAGGCCGCAGATACGCAGTATTTT,CATSVGQAADTQYF
-,TRBJ1-2,-,TRBV30,TGTGCCGGAATTGACGGGGTCATCTACACCTTC,CAGIDGVIYTF
-,TRBJ2-5,TRBD1,TRBV28,TGTGCCAGTATTCACAACGACAGGGCTTTCGCCAGAAAGAAAGAGACCCAGTACTTC,CASIHNDRAFARKKETQYF
few,TRBJ2-7,TRBD2,TRBV9,TGTGCCAGCAGCCCGAGCGGCGGGGGGTTTGTATACGAGCAGTACTTC,CASSPSGGGFVYEQYF
-,TRBJ1-1,-,TRBV18,TGTGCCAGCTCACCACGCGGGGACCCTGAAGCTTTCTTT,CASSPRGDPEAFF
once,TRBJ2-2,-,TRBV6-5,TGTGCCAGCGAGACCAGGGGGGCGTTCTCCGGGGAGCTGTTTTTT,CASETRGAFSGELFF
-,TRBJ2-7,TRBD1,TRBV7-9,TGTGCCAGCAGCCCCTGGACAGGAGTTAGCGAATCCTTCGGGTACGAGCAGTACTTC,CASSPWTGVSESFGYEQYF
-,TRBJ2-7,TRBD2,TRBV13,TGTGCCAGCAGCGAACAGCGGGACCGCTACGAGCAGTACTTC,CASSEQRDRYEQYF
-,TRBJ1-5,-,TRBV2,TGTGCCAGCAGTGGACAGGTACCCAATCAGCCCCAGCATTTT,CASSGQVPNQPQHF
-,TRBJ1-5,-,TRBV3-1/TRBV3-2,TGTGCCAGCAGCCGGGACTCTAGGGATCAGCCCCAGCATTTT,CASSRDSRDQPQHF
few,TRBJ2-2,TRBD2,TRBV11-3,TGTGCCAGCAGTCGCCATCACCCGGGACTAGCTGAAGGCGGGGAGCTGTTTTTT,CASSRHHPGLAEGGELFF
-,TRBJ1-1,-,TRBV18,TGTGCCAGCTCTCGCCAGGGCACTGAAGCTTTCTTT,CASSRQGTEAFF
-,TRBJ2-1,TRBD2,TRBV9,TGTGCCAGCAGCGTTAGCGGGGGGGCCCTCTACAATGAGCAGTTCTTC,CASSVSGGALYNEQFF
once,TRBJ1-4,-,TRBV2,TGTGCCAGCAGTCTCGAGCGGGGAGGGGGAGAAAAACTGTTTTTT,CASSLERGGGEKLFF
-,TRBJ2-3,-,TRBV6-5,TGTGCCAGCAGTTACGTCGCGCACCTGCCCACAGATACGCAGTATTTT,CASSYVAHLPTDTQYF
-,TRBJ2-7,-,TRBV2,TGTGCCAGCTTAATGAGCCAAGGGGAGTACTTC,CASLMSQGEYF
once,TRBJ1-1,-,TRBV5-6,TGTGCCAGCAGCTTATTGAGGGATGAAGCTTTCTTT,CASSLLRDEAFF
-,TRBJ1-5,-,TRBV27,TGTGCCAGCAGTTACAGGGATAGCAATCAGCCCCAGCATTTT,CASSYRDSNQPQHF
-,TRBJ2-1,-,TRBV24-1,TGTGCCACCAGTGGTACATCAAGCTCCTACAATGAGCAGTTCTTC,CATSGTSSSYNEQFF
-,TRBJ1-4,TRBD1,TRBV12-3/TRBV12-4,TGTGCCAGCACTCCGGGACAGTCAGGAAAACTGTTTTTT,CASTPGQSGKLFF
-,TRBJ1-1,-,TRBV5-1,TGCGCCAGCAGCTCCAGGGCCGTGAACACTGAAGCTTTCTTT,CASSSRAVNTEAFF
-,TRBJ2-2,-,TRBV24-1,TGTGCCACCGGGGCAGAGAGCACCGGGGAGCTGTTTTTT,CATGAESTGELFF
-,TRBJ2-6,TRBD1,TRBV10-3,TGTGCCAGCCGGGACAGGGGAAATGGGGCCAACGTCCTGACTTTC,CASRDRGNGANVLTF